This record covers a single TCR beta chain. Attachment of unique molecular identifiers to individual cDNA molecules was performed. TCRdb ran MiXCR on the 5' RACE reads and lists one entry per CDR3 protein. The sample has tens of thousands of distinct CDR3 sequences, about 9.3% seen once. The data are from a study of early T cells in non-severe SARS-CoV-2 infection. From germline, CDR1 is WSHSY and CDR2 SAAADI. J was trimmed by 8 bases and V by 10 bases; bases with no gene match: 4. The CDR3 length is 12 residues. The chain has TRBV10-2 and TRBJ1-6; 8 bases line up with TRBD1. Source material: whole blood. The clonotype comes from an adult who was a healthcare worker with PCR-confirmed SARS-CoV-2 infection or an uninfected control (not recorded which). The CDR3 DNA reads TGCGCCATCCAGGGGGCGGATTCACCCCTCCACTTT. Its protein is CAIQGADSPLHF.